This T cell receptor beta chain came from a study of T-cell memory formation after mild COVID-19. Study-wide points: Memory cells collected pre-infection included some clones that later responded, suggesting cross-reactive memory joined. Researchers report contracting CD4+ clones mostly in CM and EM, with CD8+ clones in EMRA. Later expanders leaned CD4+, whereas clones that contracted between day 15 and 85 were balanced CD4/CD8.

This clonotype was seen many times. Antigen specificity is unknown. In TCRdb, the 5' RACE reads were re-called with MiXCR into one record per CDR3 protein. The repertoire has 250,000 to 300,000 distinct CDR3 sequences, under 8.5% of them found once; the top ten carry about 20%. Germline V gene lookup returns CDR1 SGHAT and CDR2 FQNNGV. This CDR3 contains 16 residues. J gave up 7 bases and V 3 bases, and 15 bases lay outside the gene matches. The sequenced sample was PBMCs or a T cell subset sorted from them (not recorded which). The receptor was isolated from a man between 18 and 29 years old who had mild COVID-19 (a few samples of this study predate the infection). Cell type and time point are not known. The chain employs TRBV11-2 and TRBJ2-7, with 7 bases that match TRBD1. CDR3 bases: TGTGCCAGCAGCTTTACCTCCGGGACAGACCCCTGGGAGCAGTACTTC. Its translation: CASSFTSGTDPWEQYF.